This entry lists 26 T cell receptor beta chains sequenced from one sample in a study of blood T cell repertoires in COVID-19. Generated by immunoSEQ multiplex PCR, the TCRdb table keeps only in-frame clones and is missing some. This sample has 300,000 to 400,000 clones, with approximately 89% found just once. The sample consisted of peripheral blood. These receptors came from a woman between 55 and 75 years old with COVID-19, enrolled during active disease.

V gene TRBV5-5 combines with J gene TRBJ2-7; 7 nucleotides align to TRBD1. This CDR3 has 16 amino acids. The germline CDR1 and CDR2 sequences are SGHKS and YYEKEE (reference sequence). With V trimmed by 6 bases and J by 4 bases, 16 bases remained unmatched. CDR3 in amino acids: CASNTQTQGVLYEQYF. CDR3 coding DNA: TGTGCCAGCAACACACAGACTCAGGGGGTTCTGTACGAGCAGTACTTC.

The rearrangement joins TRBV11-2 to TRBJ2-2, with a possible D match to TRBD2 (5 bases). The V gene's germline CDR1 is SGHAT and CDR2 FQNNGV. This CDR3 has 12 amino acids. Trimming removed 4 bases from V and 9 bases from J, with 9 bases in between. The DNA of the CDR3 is TGTGCCAGCAGCTCCCAGACTAGGGAGCTGTTTTTT. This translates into CASSSQTRELFF.

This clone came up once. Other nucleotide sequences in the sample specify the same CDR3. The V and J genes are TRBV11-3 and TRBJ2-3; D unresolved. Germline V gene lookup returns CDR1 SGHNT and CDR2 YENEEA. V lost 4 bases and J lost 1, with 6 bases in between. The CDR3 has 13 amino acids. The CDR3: CASSSRGTDTQYF. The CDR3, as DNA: TGTGCCAGCAGCTCCCGGGGCACAGATACGCAGTATTTT.

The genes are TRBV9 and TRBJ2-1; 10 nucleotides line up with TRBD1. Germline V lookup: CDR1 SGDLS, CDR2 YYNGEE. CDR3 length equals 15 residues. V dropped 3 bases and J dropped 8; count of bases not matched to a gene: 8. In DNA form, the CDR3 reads TGTGCCAGCAGCGGAGGGAGGGACAGGGGCTATGAGCAGTTCTTC. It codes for CASSGGRDRGYEQFF. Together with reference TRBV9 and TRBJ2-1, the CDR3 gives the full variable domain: DSGVTQTPKHLITATGQRVTLRCSPRSGDLSVYWYQQSLDQGLQFLIQYYNGEERAKGNILERFSAQQFPDLHSELNLSSLELGDSALYFCASSGGRDRGYEQFFGPGTRLTVL.

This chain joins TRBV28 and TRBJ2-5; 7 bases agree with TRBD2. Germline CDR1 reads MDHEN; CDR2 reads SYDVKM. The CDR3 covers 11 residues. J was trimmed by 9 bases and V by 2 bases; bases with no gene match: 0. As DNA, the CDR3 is TGTGCCAGCAGTTTAGCGGGGGCCCAGTACTTC. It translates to CASSLAGAQYF.

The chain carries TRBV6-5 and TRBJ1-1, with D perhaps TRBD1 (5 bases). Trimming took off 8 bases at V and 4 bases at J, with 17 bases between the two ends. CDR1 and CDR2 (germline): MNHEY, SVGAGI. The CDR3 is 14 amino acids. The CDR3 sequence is CASVKNGGVTEAFF. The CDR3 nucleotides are TGTGCCAGCGTAAAAAATGGGGGGGTCACTGAAGCTTTCTTT.

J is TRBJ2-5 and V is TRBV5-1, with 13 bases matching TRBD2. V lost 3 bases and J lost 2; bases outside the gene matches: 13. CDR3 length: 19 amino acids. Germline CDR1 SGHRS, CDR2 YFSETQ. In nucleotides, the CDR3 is TGCGCCAGCAGCTCGGCCTTACTAGCGGGGGGGTCCTCTCAAGAGACCCAGTACTTC. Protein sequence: CASSSALLAGGSSQETQYF.

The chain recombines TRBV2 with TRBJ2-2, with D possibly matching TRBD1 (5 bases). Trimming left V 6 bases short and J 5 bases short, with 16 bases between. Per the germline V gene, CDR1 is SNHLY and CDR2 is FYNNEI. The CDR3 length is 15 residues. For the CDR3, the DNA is TGTGCCAGCAGGAGCCATTCGACAGAGACCGGGGAGCTGTTTTTT. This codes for CASRSHSTETGELFF.

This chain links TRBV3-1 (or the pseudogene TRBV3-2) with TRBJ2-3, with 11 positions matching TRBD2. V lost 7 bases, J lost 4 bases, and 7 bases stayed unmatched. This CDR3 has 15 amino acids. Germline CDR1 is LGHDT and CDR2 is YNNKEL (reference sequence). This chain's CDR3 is CASTRLAGGADTQYF. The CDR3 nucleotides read TGTGCCAGCACCCGTCTAGCGGGGGGTGCAGATACGCAGTATTTT.

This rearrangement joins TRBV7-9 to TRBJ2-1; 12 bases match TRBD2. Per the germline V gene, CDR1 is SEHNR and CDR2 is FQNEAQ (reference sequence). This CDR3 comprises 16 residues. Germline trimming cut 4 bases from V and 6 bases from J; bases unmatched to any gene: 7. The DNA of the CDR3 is TGTGCCAGCAGCTGGGCTAGCGGGGGGGCTCTCAATGAGCAGTTCTTC. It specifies CASSWASGGALNEQFF.

As DNA, the CDR3 is TGCAGCGTTGTGAGCGGCGGCTACACCTTC. Translation: CSVVSGGYTF. The J gene is TRBJ1-2, the V gene TRBV29-1; no clear D gene. V lost 4 bases, J lost 8 bases, and 8 bases lay in between. In germline, CDR1 is SQVTM, CDR2 ANQGSEA. CDR3 length equals 10 residues.

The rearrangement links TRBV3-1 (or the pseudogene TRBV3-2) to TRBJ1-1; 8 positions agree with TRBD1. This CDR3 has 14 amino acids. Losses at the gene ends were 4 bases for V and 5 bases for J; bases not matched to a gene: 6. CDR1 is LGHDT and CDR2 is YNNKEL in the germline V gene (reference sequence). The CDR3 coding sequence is TGTGCCAGCAGCCGGACAACAGGGGGAACTGAAGCTTTCTTT. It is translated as CASSRTTGGTEAFF.

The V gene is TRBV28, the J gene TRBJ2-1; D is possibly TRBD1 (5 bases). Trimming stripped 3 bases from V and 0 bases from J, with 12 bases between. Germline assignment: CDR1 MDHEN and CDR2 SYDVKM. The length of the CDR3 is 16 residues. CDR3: CASSFWGRSSYNEQFF. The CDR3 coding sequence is TGTGCCAGCAGTTTCTGGGGCCGAAGCTCCTACAATGAGCAGTTCTTC.

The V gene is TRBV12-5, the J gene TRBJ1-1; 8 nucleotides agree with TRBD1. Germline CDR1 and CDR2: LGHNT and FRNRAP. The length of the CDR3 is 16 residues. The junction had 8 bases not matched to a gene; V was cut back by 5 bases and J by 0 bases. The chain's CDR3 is CASGPRDRSMNTEAFF. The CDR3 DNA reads TGTGCTAGTGGTCCCAGGGACAGGAGCATGAACACTGAAGCTTTCTTT.

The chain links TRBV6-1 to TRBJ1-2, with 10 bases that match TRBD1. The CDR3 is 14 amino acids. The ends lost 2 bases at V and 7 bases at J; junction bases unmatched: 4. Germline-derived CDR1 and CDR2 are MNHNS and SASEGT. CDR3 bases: TGTGCCAGCAGTGAATTAGGGACAGGGGTTGGCTACACCTTC. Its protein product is CASSELGTGVGYTF.

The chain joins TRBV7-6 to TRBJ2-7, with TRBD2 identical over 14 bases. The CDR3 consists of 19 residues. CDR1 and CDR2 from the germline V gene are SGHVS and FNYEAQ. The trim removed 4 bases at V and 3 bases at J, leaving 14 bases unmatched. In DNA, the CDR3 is TGTGCCAGCAGCTCAAGACTAGCGGGGGGGCCGGGAGGTGGCTACGAGCAGTACTTC. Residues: CASSSRLAGGPGGGYEQYF.

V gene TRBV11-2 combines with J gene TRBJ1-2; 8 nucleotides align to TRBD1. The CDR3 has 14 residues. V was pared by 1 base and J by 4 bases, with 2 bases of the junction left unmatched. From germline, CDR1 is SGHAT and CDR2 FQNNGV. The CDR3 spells CASSLVTGGYGYTF. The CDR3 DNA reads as TGTGCCAGCAGCTTAGTAACAGGGGGCTATGGCTACACCTTC.

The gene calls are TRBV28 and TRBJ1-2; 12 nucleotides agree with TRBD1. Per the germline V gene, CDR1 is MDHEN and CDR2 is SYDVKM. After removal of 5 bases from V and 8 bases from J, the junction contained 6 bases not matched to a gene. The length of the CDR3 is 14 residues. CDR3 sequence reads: CASSEGGTGGGYTF. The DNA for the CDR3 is TGTGCCAGCAGTGAGGGTGGGACAGGGGGCGGCTACACCTTC.

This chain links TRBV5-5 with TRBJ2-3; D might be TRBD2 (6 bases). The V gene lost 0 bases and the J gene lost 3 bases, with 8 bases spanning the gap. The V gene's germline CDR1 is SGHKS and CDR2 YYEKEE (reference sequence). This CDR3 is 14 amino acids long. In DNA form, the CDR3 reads TGTGCCAGCAGCTTGGACCGGGGGACAGATACGCAGTATTTT. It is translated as CASSLDRGTDTQYF.

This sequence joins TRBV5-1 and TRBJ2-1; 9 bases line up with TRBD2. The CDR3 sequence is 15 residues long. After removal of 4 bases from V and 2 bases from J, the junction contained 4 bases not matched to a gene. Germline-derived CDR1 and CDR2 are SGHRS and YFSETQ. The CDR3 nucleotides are TGCGCCAGCAGCCACAGCGGGGGGCCCTACAATGAGCAGTTCTTC. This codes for CASSHSGGPYNEQFF.

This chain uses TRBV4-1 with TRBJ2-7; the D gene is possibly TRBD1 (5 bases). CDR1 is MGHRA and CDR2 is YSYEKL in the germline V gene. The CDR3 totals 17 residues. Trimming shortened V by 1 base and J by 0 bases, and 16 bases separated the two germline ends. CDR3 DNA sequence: TGCGCCAGCAGCCAAGGGGTAGGGGTAGGGCGCTCCTACGAGCAGTACTTC. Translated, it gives CASSQGVGVGRSYEQYF.

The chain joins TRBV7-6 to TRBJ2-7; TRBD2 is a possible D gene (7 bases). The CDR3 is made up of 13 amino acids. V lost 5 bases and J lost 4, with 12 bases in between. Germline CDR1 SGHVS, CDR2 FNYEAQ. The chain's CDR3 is CASSPGGVYEQYF. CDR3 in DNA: TGTGCCAGCAGCCCGGGGGGCGTATACGAGCAGTACTTC.

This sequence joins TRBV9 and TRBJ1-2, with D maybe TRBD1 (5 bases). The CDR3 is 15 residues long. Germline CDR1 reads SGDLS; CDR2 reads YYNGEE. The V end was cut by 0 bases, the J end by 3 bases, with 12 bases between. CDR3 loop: CASSVDQGDYYGYTF. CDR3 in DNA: TGTGCCAGCAGCGTAGATCAAGGGGACTACTATGGCTACACCTTC. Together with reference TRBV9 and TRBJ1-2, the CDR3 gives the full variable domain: DSGVTQTPKHLITATGQRVTLRCSPRSGDLSVYWYQQSLDQGLQFLIQYYNGEERAKGNILERFSAQQFPDLHSELNLSSLELGDSALYFCASSVDQGDYYGYTFGSGTRLTVV.

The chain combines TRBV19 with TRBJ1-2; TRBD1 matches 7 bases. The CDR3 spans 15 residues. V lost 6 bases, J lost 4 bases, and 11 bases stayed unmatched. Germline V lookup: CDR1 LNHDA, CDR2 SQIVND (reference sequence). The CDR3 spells CASRGTDTWGYGYTF. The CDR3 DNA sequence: TGTGCCAGTAGAGGGACAGATACATGGGGCTATGGCTACACCTTC.

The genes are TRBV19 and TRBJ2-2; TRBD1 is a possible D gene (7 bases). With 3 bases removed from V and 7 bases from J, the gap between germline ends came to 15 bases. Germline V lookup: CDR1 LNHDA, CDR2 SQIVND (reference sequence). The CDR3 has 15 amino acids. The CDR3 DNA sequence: TGTGCCAGTAGTATCGGGGGACAGCGTCTCGGGGAGCTGTTTTTT. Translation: CASSIGGQRLGELFF. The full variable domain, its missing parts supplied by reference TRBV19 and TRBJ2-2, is DGGITQSPKYLFRKEGQNVTLSCEQNLNHDAMYWYRQDPGQGLRLIYYSQIVNDFQKGDIAEGYSVSREKKESFPLTVTSAQKNPTAFYLCASSIGGQRLGELFFGEGSRLTVL.

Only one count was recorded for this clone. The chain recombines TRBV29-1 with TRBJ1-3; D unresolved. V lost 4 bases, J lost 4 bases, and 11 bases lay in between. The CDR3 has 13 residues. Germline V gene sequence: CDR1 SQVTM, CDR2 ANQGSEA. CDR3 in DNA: TGCAGCGTTGGGACTGCGGGGGGAAACACCATATATTTT. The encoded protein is CSVGTAGGNTIYF.